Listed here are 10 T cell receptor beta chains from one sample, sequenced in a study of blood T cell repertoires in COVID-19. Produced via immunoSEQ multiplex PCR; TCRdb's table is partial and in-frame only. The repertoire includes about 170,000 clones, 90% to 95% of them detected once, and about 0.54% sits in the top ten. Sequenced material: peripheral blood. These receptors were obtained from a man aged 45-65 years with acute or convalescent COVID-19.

CDR3 sequence (DNA): TGTGCCACGTCCTTGGCGGGAGGACACCCGTTCTTC. This gives the protein CATSLAGGHPFF. This sequence joins TRBV6-5 and TRBJ2-1, with 8 bases lining up with TRBD2. V dropped 10 bases and J dropped 15; count of bases not matched to a gene: 14. The V gene's germline CDR1 is MNHEY and CDR2 SVGAGI. The CDR3 spans 12 residues.

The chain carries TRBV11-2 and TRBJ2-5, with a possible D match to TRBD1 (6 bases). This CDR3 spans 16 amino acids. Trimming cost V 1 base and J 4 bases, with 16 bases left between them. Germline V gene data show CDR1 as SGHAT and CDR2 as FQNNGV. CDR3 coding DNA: TGTGCCAGCAGCTTAGGGGCAAGGGACATTGTAGAGACCCAGTACTTC. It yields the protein CASSLGARDIVETQYF.

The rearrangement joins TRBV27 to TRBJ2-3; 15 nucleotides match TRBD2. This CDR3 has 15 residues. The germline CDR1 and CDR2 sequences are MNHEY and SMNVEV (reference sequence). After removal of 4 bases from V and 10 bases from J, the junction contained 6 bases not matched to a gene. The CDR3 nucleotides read TGTGCCAGCAGTTCCGGGACTAGCGGGAGGAAGCCGCAGTATTTT. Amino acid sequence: CASSSGTSGRKPQYF.

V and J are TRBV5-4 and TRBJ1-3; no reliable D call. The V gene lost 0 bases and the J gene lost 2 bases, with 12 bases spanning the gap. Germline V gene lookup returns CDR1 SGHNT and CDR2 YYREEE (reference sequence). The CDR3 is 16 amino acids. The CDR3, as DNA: TGTGCCAGCAGCTTGGCGGGAAGGTCGGCTGGAAACACCATATATTTT. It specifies CASSLAGRSAGNTIYF.

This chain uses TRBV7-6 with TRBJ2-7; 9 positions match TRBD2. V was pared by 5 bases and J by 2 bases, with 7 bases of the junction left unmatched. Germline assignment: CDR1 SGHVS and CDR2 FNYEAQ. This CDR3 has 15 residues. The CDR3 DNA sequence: TGTGCCAGCAGCCCCGGGATAGCGGGAGCCTACGAGCAGTACTTC. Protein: CASSPGIAGAYEQYF.

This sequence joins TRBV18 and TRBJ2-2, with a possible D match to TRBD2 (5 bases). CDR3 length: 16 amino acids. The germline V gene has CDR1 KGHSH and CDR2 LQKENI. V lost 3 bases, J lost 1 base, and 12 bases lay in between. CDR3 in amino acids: CASSPQSRGNTGELFF. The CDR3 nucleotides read TGTGCCAGCTCACCTCAAAGCCGGGGGAACACCGGGGAGCTGTTTTTT.

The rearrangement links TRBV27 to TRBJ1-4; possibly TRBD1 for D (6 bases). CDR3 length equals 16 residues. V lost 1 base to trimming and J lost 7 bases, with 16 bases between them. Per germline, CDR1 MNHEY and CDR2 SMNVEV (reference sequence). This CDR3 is CASSLLFQGSGEKLFF. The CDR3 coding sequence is TGTGCCAGCAGTTTATTATTCCAGGGGTCGGGTGAAAAACTGTTTTTT. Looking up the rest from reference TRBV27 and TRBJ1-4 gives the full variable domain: EAQVTQNPRYLITVTGKKLTVTCSQNMNHEYMSWYRQDPGLGLRQIYYSMNVEVTDKGDVPEGYKVSRKEKRNFPLILESPSPNQTSLYFCASSLLFQGSGEKLFFGSGTQLSVL.

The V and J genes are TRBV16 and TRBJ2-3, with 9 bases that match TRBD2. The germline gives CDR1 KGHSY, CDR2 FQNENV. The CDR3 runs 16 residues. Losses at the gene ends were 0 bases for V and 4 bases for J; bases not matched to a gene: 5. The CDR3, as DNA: TGTGCCAGCAGCCAATCGTGGGCGGGGGGGCCAGATACGCAGTATTTT. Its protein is CASSQSWAGGPDTQYF.

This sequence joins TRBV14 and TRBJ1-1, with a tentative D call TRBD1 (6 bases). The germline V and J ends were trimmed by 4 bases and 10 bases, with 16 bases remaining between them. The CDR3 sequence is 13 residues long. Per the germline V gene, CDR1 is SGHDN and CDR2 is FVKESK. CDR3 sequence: CASSLRGPGGAFF. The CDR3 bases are TGTGCCAGCAGCCTCAGGGGTCCGGGGGGAGCTTTCTTT.

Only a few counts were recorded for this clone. CDR3 sequence (DNA): TGCGCCAGCAGTGAGTCGGGCAGGGTGCCTTTCTTT. This translates into CASSESGRVPFF. The rearrangement uses TRBV10-1 and TRBJ1-1; TRBD1 might be the D (5 bases). V was trimmed by 0 bases and J by 12 bases, leaving 11 bases between them. Germline-derived CDR1 and CDR2 are WNHNN and SYGVQD (reference sequence). This CDR3 comprises 12 residues.